These T cell receptor beta chains were read from a single sample in a study of T-cell memory formation after mild COVID-19. TCRdb ran MiXCR on the 5' RACE reads and lists one entry per CDR3 protein. The table has more than 350,000 distinct CDR3 sequences, approximately 21% seen once. Sequencing input: PBMCs or a T cell subset sorted from them (not recorded which). These receptors came from an adult woman who had mild COVID-19 (a few samples of this study predate the infection). Cell type and time point are not known. The CDR3 runs from the conserved cysteine through the conserved F or W. Fields, in order: CDR3 protein, CDR3 DNA, D gene, clone size, V gene, J gene. D genes are given only for firm matches. Clone size is not always given. Where it is, it says once, few, many or a class for expanded clones.

cdr3_aa: CASSPGTSGGIDEQFF
cdr3_nt: TGTGCCAGCAGCCCCGGGACTAGCGGGGGGATAGATGAGCAGTTCTTC
d_call: TRBD2
clone_size: .
v_call: TRBV7-3
j_call: TRBJ2-1

cdr3_aa: CASSSGKTGETQYF
cdr3_nt: TGCGCCAGCAGCTCCGGGAAGACGGGAGAGACCCAGTACTTC
d_call: .
clone_size: few
v_call: TRBV5-1
j_call: TRBJ2-5

cdr3_aa: CASSLYPKETQYF
cdr3_nt: TGCGCCAGCAGCCTATACCCAAAGGAGACCCAGTACTTC
d_call: .
clone_size: .
v_call: TRBV5-1
j_call: TRBJ2-5

cdr3_aa: CSVRVTSYEQYF
cdr3_nt: TGCAGCGTTAGAGTGACCTCCTACGAGCAGTACTTC
d_call: .
clone_size: few
v_call: TRBV29-1
j_call: TRBJ2-7

cdr3_aa: CASGLGGQHTGELFF
cdr3_nt: TGTGCTAGTGGTTTGGGGGGACAGCACACCGGGGAGCTGTTTTTT
d_call: TRBD1
clone_size: few
v_call: TRBV12-5
j_call: TRBJ2-2

cdr3_aa: CASSKLGALGNEQFF
cdr3_nt: TGTGCCAGCAGTAAGCTGGGGGCCCTAGGAAATGAGCAGTTCTTC
d_call: .
clone_size: .
v_call: TRBV6-2/TRBV6-3
j_call: TRBJ2-1

cdr3_aa: CASSVGGTVNTEAFF
cdr3_nt: TGTGCCAGCAGCGTTGGTGGGACGGTGAACACTGAAGCTTTCTTT
d_call: .
clone_size: few
v_call: TRBV5-5
j_call: TRBJ1-1

cdr3_aa: CAWSTDRAPYGYTF
cdr3_nt: TGTGCCTGGAGTACCGACCGGGCCCCCTATGGCTACACCTTC
d_call: .
clone_size: .
v_call: TRBV30
j_call: TRBJ1-2

cdr3_aa: CASSQDWGQGLSYEQYF
cdr3_nt: TGTGCCAGCAGCCAAGATTGGGGTCAGGGTTTATCCTACGAGCAGTACTTC
d_call: .
clone_size: .
v_call: TRBV4-2
j_call: TRBJ2-7

cdr3_aa: CASSLGREPYNEQFF
cdr3_nt: TGTGCCAGCAGCTTGGGGCGGGAGCCCTACAATGAGCAGTTCTTC
d_call: TRBD2
clone_size: .
v_call: TRBV7-2
j_call: TRBJ2-1